This T cell receptor (beta chain) was observed in a study of T-cell memory formation after mild COVID-19. Study-wide background: Each donor largely had its own TCR clusters.

It was 5'RACE with constant-segment primers that produced the TCR alpha and TCR beta cDNA libraries, which carried sample barcodes and UMIs. TCRdb recomputed calls from the 5' RACE reads with MiXCR, one row per CDR3 protein. Counted here are approximately 410,000 distinct CDR3 sequences, 20% to 25% occurring once; the ten biggest clones make up around 13%. V shed 1 base and J shed 0 bases, with 11 bases lying between them. The CDR3 is made up of 16 amino acids. Germline lookup yields CDR1 SEHNR and CDR2 FQNEAQ (reference sequence). This clonotype appeared a few times. What it binds is unknown. General study points: Clones contracting day 15 to 85 were balanced CD4/CD8; later expanders leaned CD4+. Pre-infection memory harbored some responding clones, suggesting cross-reactive memory joined.

The source of this sequence is an adult woman who had mild COVID-19 (a few samples of this study predate the infection). Cell type and time point are not known. The sample comprised PBMCs or a T cell subset sorted from them (not recorded which). The J gene is TRBJ2-3, the V gene TRBV7-9; D not certain. CDR3 region: CASSLVGRYSTDTQYF. CDR3 DNA: TGTGCCAGCAGCTTAGTCGGTAGATACAGCACAGATACGCAGTATTTT.